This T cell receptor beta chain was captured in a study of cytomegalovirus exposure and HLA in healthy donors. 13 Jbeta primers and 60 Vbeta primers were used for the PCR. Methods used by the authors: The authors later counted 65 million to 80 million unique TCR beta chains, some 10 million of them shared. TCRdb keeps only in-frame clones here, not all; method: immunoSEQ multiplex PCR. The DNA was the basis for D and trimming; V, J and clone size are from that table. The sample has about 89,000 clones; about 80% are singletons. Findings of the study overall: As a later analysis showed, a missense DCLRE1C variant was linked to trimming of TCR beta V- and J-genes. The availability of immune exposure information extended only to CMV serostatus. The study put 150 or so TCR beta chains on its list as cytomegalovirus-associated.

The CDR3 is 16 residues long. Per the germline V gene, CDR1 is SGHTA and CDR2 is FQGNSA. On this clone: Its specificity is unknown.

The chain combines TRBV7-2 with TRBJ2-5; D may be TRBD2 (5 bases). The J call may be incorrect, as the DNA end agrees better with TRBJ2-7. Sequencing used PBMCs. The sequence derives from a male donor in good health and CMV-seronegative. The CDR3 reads CASSLGVGRSAYEQYF. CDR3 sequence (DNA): TGTGCCAGCAGCTTAGGGGTGGGGAGATCTGCCTACGAGCAGTACTTC.